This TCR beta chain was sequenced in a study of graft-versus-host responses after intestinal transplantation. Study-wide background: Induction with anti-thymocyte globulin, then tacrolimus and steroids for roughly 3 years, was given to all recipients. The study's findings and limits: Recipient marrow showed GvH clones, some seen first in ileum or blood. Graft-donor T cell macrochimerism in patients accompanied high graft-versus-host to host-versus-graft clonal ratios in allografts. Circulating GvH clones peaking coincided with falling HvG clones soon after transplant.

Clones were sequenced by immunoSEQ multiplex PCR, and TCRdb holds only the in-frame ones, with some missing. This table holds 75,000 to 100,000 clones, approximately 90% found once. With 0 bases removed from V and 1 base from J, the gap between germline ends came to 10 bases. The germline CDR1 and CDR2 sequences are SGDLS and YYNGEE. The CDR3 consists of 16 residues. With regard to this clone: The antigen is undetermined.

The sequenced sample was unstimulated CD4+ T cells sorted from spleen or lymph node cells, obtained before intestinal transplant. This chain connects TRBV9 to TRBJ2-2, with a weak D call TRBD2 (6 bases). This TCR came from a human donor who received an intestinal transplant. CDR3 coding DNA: TGTGCCAGCAGCGTAGTCTTGGGACTGAACACCGGGGAGCTGTTTTTT. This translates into CASSVVLGLNTGELFF.